This TCR beta chain was retrieved from a study of cytomegalovirus exposure and HLA in healthy donors. This CDR3 spans 14 amino acids. Germline CDR1 and CDR2: SGHTA and FQGNSA. After removal of 4 bases from V and 3 bases from J, the junction contained 4 bases not matched to a gene. On this clone itself: Its target is unknown.

Findings and limits, study-wide: A previous analysis found most TCR beta V segments productive roughly 87% or roughly 30% of the time.

The PCR ran on 60 Vbeta and 13 Jbeta primers. How the authors handled the data: Unique TCR beta chains totaled some 80 million in a later count, with roughly 10 million of them shared. Repertoires were generated with immunoSEQ multiplex PCR, while TCRdb's copy carries only in-frame clones and drops some. The V and J calls and the clone size are those of that table, but D and trimming were determined from the DNA. The sample has some 90,000 clones, roughly 80% seen once. V gene TRBV7-2 combines with J gene TRBJ1-2; 8 bases are a match to TRBD1. Input material: PBMCs. This receptor was taken from a man aged 30 to 45 in good health and CMV-seronegative. Here the CDR3 reads CASSSRGLDYGYTF. The DNA of the CDR3 is TGTGCCAGCAGCTCCAGGGGGCTTGACTATGGCTACACCTTC.